This T cell receptor beta chain was sequenced for a study of cytomegalovirus exposure and HLA in healthy donors. To note about this clone: Its specificity is not known.

With 60 Vbeta and 13 Jbeta primers, the PCR was carried out. Profiling relied on immunoSEQ multiplex PCR, and the TCRdb table lists in-frame clones only, not all of them. The table shows around 63,000 clones, with about 79% occurring only once. Findings of the study overall: Most likely, a cluster of highly shared sequence variants arose as a sequencing artifact. Researchers reported in a later analysis that a missense DCLRE1C variant was tied to TCR beta V- and J-gene trimming. V segments that were indistinguishable, TRBV6-2 and TRBV6-3 among them, were omitted from analysis.

J was trimmed by 4 bases and V by 3 bases; bases with no gene match: 18. The CDR3 has 19 residues. Germline values: CDR1 SEHNR, CDR2 FQNEAQ (reference sequence). Healthy bone marrow donors formed the donor group. Material for sequencing was PBMCs. The receptor was isolated from a man between 60 and 70 years old in good health and CMV-seropositive. The chain couples TRBV7-9 to TRBJ2-5; the match to TRBD1 covers 9 bases. The CDR3 spells CASSLSAAVRDREIETQYF. CDR3 DNA sequence: TGTGCCAGCAGCTTGTCAGCTGCCGTAAGGGACAGGGAGATAGAGACCCAGTACTTC.